Below, 29 T cell receptor beta chains from the same sample are listed, as sequenced in a study of shared clonotypes between healthy human individuals. This table comes from immunoSEQ multiplex PCR, and its TCRdb copy is limited to in-frame clones, with some not included. The repertoire holds more than 2 million clones, with 90% to 97% as singletons. Specimen: naive CD4+ T cells sorted from blood. Regarding subset: CD45RA+ positively selected. These receptors all come from a man between 18 and 29 years old in good health.

This clone was counted between two and nine times. This chain joins TRBV10-2 and TRBJ1-6; D call uncertain. Trimming pared 0 bases from V and 10 bases from J, leaving 10 bases between. The CDR3 is 14 amino acids. Germline V gene lookup returns CDR1 WSHSY and CDR2 SAAADI. CDR3 residues: CASSESIRRSPLHF. CDR3 sequence (DNA): TGCGCCAGCAGTGAGTCGATCAGGAGATCACCCCTCCACTTT.

J is TRBJ2-3 and V is TRBV7-9, with D perhaps matching TRBD1 (6 bases). The CDR3 sequence is 11 residues long. Germline lookup yields CDR1 SEHNR and CDR2 FQNEAQ (reference sequence). The germline V and J ends were trimmed by 11 bases and 3 bases, with 9 bases remaining between them. CDR3 coding DNA: TGTGCCGCACAGGGTACAGATACGCAGTATTTT. This codes for CAAQGTDTQYF.

Comments on this clone: In the same sample, other DNA sequences code for this CDR3. This chain connects TRBV20-1 to TRBJ1-3; D is uncertain. The V gene's germline CDR1 is DFQATT and CDR2 SNEGSKA (reference sequence). This CDR3 region has 11 residues. V was cut by 3 bases and J by 4 bases, with 4 bases left in between. CDR3 in DNA: TGCAGTGCTAGCCAGGGAAACACCATATATTTT. Translated, it gives CSASQGNTIYF.

The chain employs TRBV10-2 and TRBJ1-1; D is uncertain. This CDR3 spans 13 amino acids. Germline CDR1 and CDR2: WSHSY and SAAADI. Trimming removed 7 bases from V and 1 base from J, with 10 bases in between. The CDR3 nucleotides read TGCGCCAGCACCCCAGGACCGAACACTGAAGCTTTCTTT. Its translation is CASTPGPNTEAFF.

The V gene is TRBV10-3, the J gene TRBJ2-2; a weak D match, TRBD1 (6 bases). Between the trimmed V and J ends, which lost 10 bases and 7 bases, there was a span of 16 bases. Germline lookup yields CDR1 ENHRY and CDR2 SYGVKD. The CDR3 runs to 13 residues. CDR3 protein: CATRGPAVGELFF. Written as DNA, the CDR3 is TGTGCCACCAGGGGACCGGCGGTCGGGGAGCTGTTTTTT.

The chain combines TRBV25-1 with TRBJ1-6; no reliable D call. Germline CDR1 reads MGHDK; CDR2 reads SYGVNS. This CDR3 contains 16 residues. V was pared by 8 bases and J by 0 bases, with 14 bases between. This CDR3 reads CASRRSQSSYNSPLHF. CDR3 coding DNA: TGTGCCAGCCGTCGTTCCCAGAGCTCCTATAATTCACCCCTCCACTTT.

The chain carries TRBV27 and TRBJ1-3, with D perhaps TRBD1 (5 bases). The CDR3 runs 17 residues. The V and J ends lost 4 bases and 5 bases respectively, with 21 bases between them. Germline CDR1 is MNHEY and CDR2 is SMNVEV (reference sequence). The CDR3 reads CASSSLEGEVYRNTIYF. The CDR3 DNA reads TGTGCCAGCAGTTCCCTTGAAGGGGAGGTATACAGAAACACCATATATTTT.

The chain carries TRBV5-1 and TRBJ1-6; D uncertain. Trimming removed 0 bases from V and 11 bases from J, with 15 bases in between. The CDR3 has 15 amino acids. Germline CDR1 SGHRS, CDR2 YFSETQ. The DNA for the CDR3 is TGCGCCAGCAGCTTGGTGTCGGGCGTATGGGCACCCCTCCACTTT. Amino acids: CASSLVSGVWAPLHF.

J is TRBJ1-6 and V is TRBV27; D unresolved. V shed 5 bases and J shed 9 bases, with 14 bases lying between them. The germline V gene encodes CDR1 MNHEY and CDR2 SMNVEV (reference sequence). This CDR3 contains 14 residues. CDR3 residues: CASSPRQSSSPLHF. CDR3 DNA: TGTGCCAGCAGTCCCCGACAATCAAGTTCACCCCTCCACTTT.

The chain links TRBV7-8 to TRBJ2-4, with D perhaps TRBD2 (5 bases). The germline gives CDR1 SGHVS, CDR2 FQNEAQ. This CDR3 is built from 16 residues. V gave up 5 bases and J gave up 0 bases, with 14 bases separating them. As DNA, the CDR3 is TGTGCCAGCAGCGAAGCGGCCTTCCTAGCCAAAAACATTCAGTACTTC. This sequence encodes CASSEAAFLAKNIQYF.

The chain carries TRBV10-3 and TRBJ1-6; TRBD1 might be the D (5 bases). Trimming removed 6 bases at V and 5 bases at J, with 8 bases between. The germline gives CDR1 ENHRY, CDR2 SYGVKD. The CDR3 is 13 amino acids. In nucleotides, the CDR3 is TGTGCCATCAGAGGACAAAATAATTCACCCCTCCACTTT. The encoded protein is CAIRGQNNSPLHF.

The chain links TRBV6-1 to TRBJ2-7; unclear D gene. V lost 1 base and J 3 bases, leaving 7 bases between the germline ends. The CDR3 runs to 13 residues. The germline V gene has CDR1 MNHNS and CDR2 SASEGT. CDR3 protein: CASSEGLYYEQYF. The CDR3 bases are TGTGCCAGCAGTGAAGGCCTATACTACGAGCAGTACTTC.

V is TRBV14 and J is TRBJ2-7; D ambiguous. The CDR3 totals 15 residues. Trimming removed 0 bases at V and 2 bases at J, with 11 bases between. The V gene's germline CDR1 is SGHDN and CDR2 FVKESK. The CDR3 sequence: CASSQDYRKTYEQYF. The CDR3 region has the DNA TGTGCCAGCAGCCAAGATTACCGGAAAACCTACGAGCAGTACTTC.

CDR3 DNA: TGCGCCAGCAGCCAAGGCCTTAGCGGGAGTGCCCTCCAAGAGACCCAGTACTTC. Residues: CASSQGLSGSALQETQYF. V gene TRBV4-1 combines with J gene TRBJ2-5; 9 bases are shared with TRBD2. CDR1 and CDR2 from the germline V gene are MGHRA and YSYEKL. The CDR3 is 18 residues long. Losses at the gene ends were 1 base for V and 1 base for J; bases not matched to a gene: 10.

The chain is built from TRBV6-5 and TRBJ1-6, with a tentative D call TRBD1 (5 bases). Trimming cost V 6 bases and J 5 bases, with 11 bases left between them. CDR1 is MNHEY, CDR2 SVGAGI, per germline. This CDR3 has 14 amino acids. CDR3 sequence reads: CASRRTRNNSPLHF. The CDR3 DNA is TGTGCCAGCAGGCGGACAAGAAATAATTCACCCCTCCACTTT.

The chain employs TRBV29-1 and TRBJ1-1, with a possible D match to TRBD1 (6 bases). The germline gives CDR1 SQVTM, CDR2 ANQGSEA. V gave up 3 bases and J gave up 5 bases, with 19 bases separating them. This CDR3 spans 15 amino acids. The CDR3 sequence is CSVDSMRTVKTEAFF. DNA for the CDR3: TGCAGCGTTGACTCGATGAGGACAGTAAAGACTGAAGCTTTCTTT.

This chain joins TRBV18 and TRBJ1-3; D may be TRBD1 (5 bases). From germline, CDR1 is KGHSH and CDR2 LQKENI. V lost 4 bases, J lost 0 bases, and 13 bases lay in between. This CDR3 has 16 residues. CDR3 residues: CASSLRDGNSGNTIYF. The CDR3 bases are TGTGCCAGCTCACTCCGGGACGGAAACTCTGGAAACACCATATATTTT.

The chain employs TRBV6-5 and TRBJ1-5; D remains ambiguous. This CDR3 has 13 residues. V lost 6 bases and J 6 bases, leaving 12 bases between the germline ends. Germline values: CDR1 MNHEY, CDR2 SVGAGI. The DNA for the CDR3 is TGTGCCAGCAGCAACGTGGCGAGTCAGCCCCAGCATTTT. As protein: CASSNVASQPQHF.

Worth noting for this clone: Compared with germline, one end of the junction differs, possibly owing to a read error. The chain recombines TRBV4-3 with TRBJ2-5; 8 nucleotides align to TRBD2. The CDR3 is made up of 13 amino acids. CDR1 and CDR2 from the germline V gene are LGHNA and YSLEER. The CDR3 loop reads CASRQAGAETQYF. The CDR3 DNA follows: TGCGCCAGCAGACAAGCGGGAGCAGAGACCCAGTACTTC.

A note on this clone: This CDR3 is also generated by other DNA sequences in the sample. The CDR3 bases are TGCGCCAGCAGCTTGGGAGGGGACAATCAGCCCCAGCATTTT. It translates to CASSLGGDNQPQHF. This chain joins TRBV5-1 and TRBJ1-5; TRBD1 might be the D (5 bases). Germline V gene sequence: CDR1 SGHRS, CDR2 YFSETQ. This CDR3 spans 14 amino acids. The V end was cut by 0 bases, the J end by 3 bases, with 7 bases between.

The V call is TRBV6-5, the J call TRBJ1-1, with no clear D. Germline CDR1 is MNHEY and CDR2 is SVGAGI. The CDR3 has 14 amino acids. The V end lost 5 bases, the J end lost 4 bases, and 14 bases lay between the germline ends. This chain's CDR3 is CASSREGLRTEAFF. The CDR3 DNA reads TGTGCCAGCAGTAGGGAGGGCCTACGCACTGAAGCTTTCTTT.

V gene TRBV5-1 combines with J gene TRBJ2-5, with 7 bases that match TRBD2. CDR3 length: 14 amino acids. The germline V gene encodes CDR1 SGHRS and CDR2 YFSETQ. V gave up 5 bases and J gave up 0 bases; unmatched junction bases: 4. The CDR3 coding sequence is TGCGCCAGCAGTACTGGGGGGGACCAAGAGACCCAGTACTTC. Residues: CASSTGGDQETQYF.

The chain joins TRBV11-2 to TRBJ2-2; D remains unclear. The CDR3 is 13 amino acids. V was pared by 2 bases and J by 6 bases, with 7 bases between. The germline V gene encodes CDR1 SGHAT and CDR2 FQNNGV. CDR3 bases: TGTGCCAGCAGCTTAAGCGCCGCCGGGGAGCTGTTTTTT. Translating gives CASSLSAAGELFF.

J is TRBJ1-6 and V is TRBV19; 9 nucleotides line up with TRBD1. V gave up 1 base and J gave up 7 bases; unmatched junction bases: 11. The CDR3 loop spans 18 amino acids. Germline V gene lookup returns CDR1 LNHDA and CDR2 SQIVND (reference sequence). CDR3 nucleotide sequence: TGTGCCAGTAGTATAGGGGACAGGGTACTCGGGTCGAATTCACCCCTCCACTTT. Translated, it gives CASSIGDRVLGSNSPLHF.

CDR3 sequence (DNA): TGTGCCTGGATGGTTGTAGGGGGTCATGAGCAGTTCTTC. It is translated as CAWMVVGGHEQFF. This chain connects TRBV30 to TRBJ2-1; D is perhaps TRBD1 (6 bases). The V gene lost 4 bases and the J gene lost 8 bases, with 15 bases spanning the gap. Per germline, CDR1 GTSNPN and CDR2 SVGIG (reference sequence). There are 13 residues in the CDR3.

The chain is built from TRBV5-4 and TRBJ1-6; perhaps TRBD1 as D (5 bases). There are 16 residues in the CDR3. Trimming pared 4 bases from V and 9 bases from J, leaving 20 bases between. From germline, CDR1 is SGHNT and CDR2 YYREEE (reference sequence). CDR3 sequence reads: CASSQGGGMYSSPLHF. The CDR3 DNA sequence: TGTGCCAGCAGCCAAGGCGGGGGTATGTACAGTTCACCCCTCCACTTT.

The chain joins TRBV7-9 to TRBJ1-1; D call uncertain. V shed 3 bases and J shed 3 bases, with 11 bases lying between them. CDR1 and CDR2 (germline): SEHNR, FQNEAQ (reference sequence). The CDR3 consists of 14 residues. DNA of the CDR3: TGTGCCAGCAGCTTTTATGGGGTCGACACTGAAGCTTTCTTT. Protein: CASSFYGVDTEAFF.

The V and J genes are TRBV9 and TRBJ1-6, with TRBD1 identical over 8 bases. This CDR3 has 17 residues. Trimming removed 4 bases from V and 6 bases from J; junction bases left unmatched: 12. Per the germline V gene, CDR1 is SGDLS and CDR2 is YYNGEE. CDR3 in DNA: TGTGCCAGCAGCCCCCGGGAAGGTGGGACAGGTAATTCACCCCTCCACTTT. Its translation is CASSPREGGTGNSPLHF.

The chain is built from TRBV6-1 and TRBJ1-6; no reliable D call. V lost 4 bases, J lost 0 bases, and 10 bases lay in between. Germline loops: CDR1 MNHNS, CDR2 SASEGT. This CDR3 is 16 amino acids long. For the CDR3, the DNA is TGTGCCAGCAGTGCCGTACAGAGCTCCTATAATTCACCCCTCCACTTT. Translation: CASSAVQSSYNSPLHF.